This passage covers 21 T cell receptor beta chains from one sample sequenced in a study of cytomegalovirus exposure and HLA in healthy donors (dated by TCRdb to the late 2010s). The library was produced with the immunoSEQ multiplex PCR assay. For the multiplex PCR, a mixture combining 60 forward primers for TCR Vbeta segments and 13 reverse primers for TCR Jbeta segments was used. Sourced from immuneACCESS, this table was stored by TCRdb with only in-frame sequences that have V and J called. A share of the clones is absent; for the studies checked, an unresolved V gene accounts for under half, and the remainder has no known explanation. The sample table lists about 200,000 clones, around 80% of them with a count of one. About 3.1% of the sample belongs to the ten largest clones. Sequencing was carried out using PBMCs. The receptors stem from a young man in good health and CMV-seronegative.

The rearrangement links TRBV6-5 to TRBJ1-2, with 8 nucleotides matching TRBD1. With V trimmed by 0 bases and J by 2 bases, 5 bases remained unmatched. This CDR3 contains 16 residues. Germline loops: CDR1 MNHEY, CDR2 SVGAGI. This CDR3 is CASSYSSQGANYGYTF. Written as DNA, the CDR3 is TGTGCCAGCAGTTACTCCTCCCAGGGGGCCAACTATGGCTACACCTTC.

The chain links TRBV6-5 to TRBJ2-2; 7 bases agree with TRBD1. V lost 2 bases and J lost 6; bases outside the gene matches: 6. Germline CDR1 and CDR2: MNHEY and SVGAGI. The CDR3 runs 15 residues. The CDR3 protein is CASSYPTGSAGELFF. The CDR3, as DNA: TGTGCCAGCAGTTACCCGACAGGGTCGGCCGGGGAGCTGTTTTTT.

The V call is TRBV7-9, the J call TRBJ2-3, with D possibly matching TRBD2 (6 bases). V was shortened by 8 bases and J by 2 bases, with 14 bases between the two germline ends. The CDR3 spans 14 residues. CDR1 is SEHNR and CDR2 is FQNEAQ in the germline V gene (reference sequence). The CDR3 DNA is TGTGCCAGCCAGCGACTAGGGACCACAGATACGCAGTATTTT. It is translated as CASQRLGTTDTQYF.

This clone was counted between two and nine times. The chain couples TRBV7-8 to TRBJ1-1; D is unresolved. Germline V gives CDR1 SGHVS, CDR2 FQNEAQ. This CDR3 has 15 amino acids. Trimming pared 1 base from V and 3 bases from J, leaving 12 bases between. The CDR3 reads CASSLDEGRDTEAFF. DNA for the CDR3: TGTGCCAGCAGCTTAGACGAGGGAAGGGACACTGAAGCTTTCTTT.

The CDR3 reads CASSLGGQPDTQYF. The CDR3 DNA follows: TGTGCCAGCAGTCTAGGGGGACAGCCAGATACGCAGTATTTT. The chain links TRBV28 to TRBJ2-3, with 7 bases that match TRBD1. There are 14 residues in the CDR3. Trimming at V came to 5 bases and at J to 4 bases, leaving 6 bases not matched to a gene. The germline gives CDR1 MDHEN, CDR2 SYDVKM.

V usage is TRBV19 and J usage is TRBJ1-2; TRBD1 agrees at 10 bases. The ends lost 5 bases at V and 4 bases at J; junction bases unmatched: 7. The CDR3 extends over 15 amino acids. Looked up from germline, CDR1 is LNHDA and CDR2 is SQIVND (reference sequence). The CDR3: CASSPRTGGIYGYTF. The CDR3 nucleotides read TGTGCCAGTAGTCCCAGGACAGGGGGAATCTATGGCTACACCTTC.

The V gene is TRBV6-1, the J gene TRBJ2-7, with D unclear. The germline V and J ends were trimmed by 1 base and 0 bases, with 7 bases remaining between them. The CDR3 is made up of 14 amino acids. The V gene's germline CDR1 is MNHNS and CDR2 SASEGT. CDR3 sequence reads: CASSEGAPSYEQYF. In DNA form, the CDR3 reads TGTGCCAGCAGTGAAGGAGCCCCCTCCTACGAGCAGTACTTC.

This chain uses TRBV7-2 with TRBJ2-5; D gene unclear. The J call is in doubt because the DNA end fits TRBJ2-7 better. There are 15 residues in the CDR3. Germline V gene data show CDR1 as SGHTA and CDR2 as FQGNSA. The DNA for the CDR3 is TGTGCCAGCAGCTCGCGGAACGTTGCTCTGAGCGAGCAGTACTTC. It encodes CASSSRNVALSEQYF.

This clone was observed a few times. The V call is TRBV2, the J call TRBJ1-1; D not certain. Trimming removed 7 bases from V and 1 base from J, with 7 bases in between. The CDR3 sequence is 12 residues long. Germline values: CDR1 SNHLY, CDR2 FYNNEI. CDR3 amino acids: CASINRNTEAFF. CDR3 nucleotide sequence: TGTGCCAGCATCAACAGGAACACTGAAGCTTTCTTT.

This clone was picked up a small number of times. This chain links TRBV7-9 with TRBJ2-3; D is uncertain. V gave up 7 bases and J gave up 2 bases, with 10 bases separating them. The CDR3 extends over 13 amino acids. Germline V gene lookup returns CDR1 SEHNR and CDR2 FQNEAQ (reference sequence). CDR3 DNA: TGTGCCAGCAAACCTAGGCCCACAGATACGCAGTATTTT. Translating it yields CASKPRPTDTQYF.

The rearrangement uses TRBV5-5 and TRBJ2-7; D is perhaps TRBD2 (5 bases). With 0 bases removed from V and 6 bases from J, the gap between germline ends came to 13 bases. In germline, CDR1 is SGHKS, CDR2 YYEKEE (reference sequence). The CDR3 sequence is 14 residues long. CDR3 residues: CASSLATGLSEQYF. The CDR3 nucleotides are TGTGCCAGCAGCTTGGCAACCGGACTCTCCGAGCAGTACTTC.

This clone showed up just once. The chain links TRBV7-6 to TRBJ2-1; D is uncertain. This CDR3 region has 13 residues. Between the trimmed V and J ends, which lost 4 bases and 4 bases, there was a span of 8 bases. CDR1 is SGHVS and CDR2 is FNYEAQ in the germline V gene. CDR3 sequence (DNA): TGTGCCAGCAGCTCGCAGTCTTACAATGAGCAGTTCTTC. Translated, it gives CASSSQSYNEQFF.

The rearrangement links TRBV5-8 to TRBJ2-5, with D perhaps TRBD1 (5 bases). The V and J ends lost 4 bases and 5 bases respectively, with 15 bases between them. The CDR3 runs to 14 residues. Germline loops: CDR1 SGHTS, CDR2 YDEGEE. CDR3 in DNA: TGTGCCAGCAGCACTATCAGGGATGTCGAGACCCAGTACTTC. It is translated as CASSTIRDVETQYF.

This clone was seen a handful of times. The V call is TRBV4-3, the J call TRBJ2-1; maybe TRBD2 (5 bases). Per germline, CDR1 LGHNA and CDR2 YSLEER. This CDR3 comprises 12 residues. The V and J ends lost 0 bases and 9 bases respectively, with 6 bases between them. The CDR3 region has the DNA TGCGCCAGCAGCCAAGACGGGATTGAGCAGTTCTTC. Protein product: CASSQDGIEQFF.

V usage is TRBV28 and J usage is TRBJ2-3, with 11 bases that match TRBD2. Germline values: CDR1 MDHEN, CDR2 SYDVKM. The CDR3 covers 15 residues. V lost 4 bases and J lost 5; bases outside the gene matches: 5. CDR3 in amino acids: CASSYSGGAKDTQYF. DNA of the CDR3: TGTGCCAGCAGTTATAGCGGGGGGGCGAAAGATACGCAGTATTTT.

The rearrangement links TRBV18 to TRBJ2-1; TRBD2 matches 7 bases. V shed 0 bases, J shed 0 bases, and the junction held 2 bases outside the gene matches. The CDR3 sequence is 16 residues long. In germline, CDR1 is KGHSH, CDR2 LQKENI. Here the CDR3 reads CASSPPGGSSYNEQFF. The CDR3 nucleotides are TGTGCCAGCTCACCACCGGGGGGGAGCTCCTACAATGAGCAGTTCTTC.

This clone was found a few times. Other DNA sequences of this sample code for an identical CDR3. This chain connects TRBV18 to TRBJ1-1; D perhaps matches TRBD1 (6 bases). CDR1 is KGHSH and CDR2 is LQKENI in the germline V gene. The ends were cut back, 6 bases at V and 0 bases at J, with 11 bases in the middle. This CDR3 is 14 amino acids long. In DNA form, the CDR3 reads TGTGCCAGCTCCGTACAGGGAATGAACACTGAAGCTTTCTTT. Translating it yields CASSVQGMNTEAFF.

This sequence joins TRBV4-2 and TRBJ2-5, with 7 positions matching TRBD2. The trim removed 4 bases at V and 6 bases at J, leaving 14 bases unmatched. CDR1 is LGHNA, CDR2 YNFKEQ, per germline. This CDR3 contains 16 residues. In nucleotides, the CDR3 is TGTGCCAGCAGCCCCCCCACGGCGGGAGCGGGGAAGACCCAGTACTTC. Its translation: CASSPPTAGAGKTQYF.

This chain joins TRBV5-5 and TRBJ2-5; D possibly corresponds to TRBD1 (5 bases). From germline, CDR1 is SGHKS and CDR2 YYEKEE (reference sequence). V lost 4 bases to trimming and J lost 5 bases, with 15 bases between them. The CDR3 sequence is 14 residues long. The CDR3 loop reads CASSLRGSLETQYF. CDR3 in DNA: TGTGCCAGCAGCCTTAGGGGTAGTCTCGAGACCCAGTACTTC.

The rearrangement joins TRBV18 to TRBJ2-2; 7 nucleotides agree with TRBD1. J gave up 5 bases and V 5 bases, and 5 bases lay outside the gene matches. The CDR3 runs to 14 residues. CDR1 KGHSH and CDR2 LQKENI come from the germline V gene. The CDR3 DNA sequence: TGTGCCAGCTCATTCGACAGGGTAACCGGGGAGCTGTTTTTT. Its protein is CASSFDRVTGELFF.

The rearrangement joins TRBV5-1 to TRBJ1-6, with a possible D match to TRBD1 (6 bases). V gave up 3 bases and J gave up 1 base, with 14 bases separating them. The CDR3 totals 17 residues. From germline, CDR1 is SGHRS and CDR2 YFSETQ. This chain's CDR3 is CASSSRQRGSYNSPLHF. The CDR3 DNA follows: TGCGCCAGCAGCTCAAGACAGAGGGGGTCCTATAATTCACCCCTCCACTTT.